This T cell receptor beta chain came from a study of blood T cell repertoires in COVID-19. CDR3 length: 16 amino acids. V lost 4 bases, J lost 4 bases, and 7 bases stayed unmatched. Germline V gene sequence: CDR1 SGHVS, CDR2 FQNEAQ. The sample holds a few counts of this clone. Data came from immunoSEQ multiplex PCR; TCRdb stores just in-frame clones and leaves some out. In the table there are some 200,000 clones, around 81% of which are singletons. The clonotype comes from a woman between 70 and 85 years old with acute or convalescent COVID-19. Sequenced input: peripheral blood. This chain links TRBV7-8 with TRBJ1-1, with TRBD1 matching 12 bases. In DNA form, the CDR3 reads TGTGCCAGCAGCTGGGGACAGGGGGCGAGTGGCACTGAAGCTTTCTTT. Its translation: CASSWGQGASGTEAFF. The full variable domain, its missing parts supplied by reference TRBV7-8 and TRBJ1-1, is GAGVSQSPRYKVAKRGQDVALRCDPISGHVSLFWYQQALGQGPEFLTYFQNEAQLDKSGLPSDRFFAERPEGSVSTLKIQRTQQEDSAVYLCASSWGQGASGTEAFFGQGTRLTVV.